The 8 T cell receptor beta chains presented below share a single source sample, sequenced in a study of metastatic and nonmetastatic thyroid tumors. The entire patient cohort was treatment-naive prior to thyroid surgery. TCRdb reprocessed the PCR reads via MiXCR. Of about 50,000 clones in the sample, about 20% were seen once. The sequenced material came from blood. The source of these receptors is a female donor with papillary thyroid cancer or a benign thyroid nodule (not recorded which). Some clones in this sample may be carry-over from other donors' samples.

This clone was observed many times. CDR3 sequence reads: CSARRTGRGRTDTQYF. CDR3 nucleotide sequence: TGCAGTGCTCGGAGGACCGGGAGGGGGAGAACGGATACGCAGTATTTT. The V and J genes are TRBV20-1 and TRBJ2-3, with 8 nucleotides matching TRBD2. The CDR3 is 16 residues long. CDR1 is DFQATT and CDR2 is SNEGSKA in the germline V gene (reference sequence). V lost 5 bases to trimming and J lost 6 bases; unmatched junction nucleotides: 16.

This clone was seen more than once but under ten times. Mismatch with germline at one junction end may stem from a read error. V and J are TRBV5-1 and TRBJ2-7; 9 bases agree with TRBD1. The CDR3 has 13 residues. Germline CDR1 is SGHRS and CDR2 is YFSETQ. The CDR3: CASSRTGEYEQCF. In DNA form, the CDR3 reads TGCGCCAGCAGCCGGACAGGGGAGTACGAGCAGTGCTTC.

This clone has at least ten counts. The gene calls are TRBV20-1 and TRBJ1-5, with D hard to call. V was trimmed by 6 bases and J by 3 bases, leaving 9 bases between them. Germline V gene lookup returns CDR1 DFQATT and CDR2 SNEGSKA (reference sequence). This CDR3 region has 12 residues. The CDR3 protein is CSAVWSNQPQHF. The CDR3 coding sequence is TGCAGTGCGGTATGGTCCAATCAGCCCCAGCATTTT.

As to this clone: The germline gene is not matched at one end of the junction; a read error may be the cause. This chain links TRBV7-8 with TRBJ2-3; maybe TRBD2 (5 bases). The CDR3 is 17 amino acids. The germline gives CDR1 SGHVS, CDR2 FQNEAQ. The CDR3 loop reads CASSRSKRFAHDDTQSF. CDR3 coding DNA: TGTGCCAGCAGTCGTTCCAAGCGGTTTGCCCATGATGATACGCAGTCTTTT.

This clone was picked up many times. The chain joins TRBV3-1 to TRBJ1-5; 7 bases fit TRBD1. The junction had 7 bases not matched to a gene; V was cut back by 4 bases and J by 7 bases. Germline lookup yields CDR1 LGHDT and CDR2 YNNKEL (reference sequence). CDR3 length: 14 residues. CDR3 coding DNA: TGTGCCAGCAGCCGTAATACAGGGGTACAGCCCCAGCATTTT. It codes for CASSRNTGVQPQHF.

This clone was detected many times. The chain joins TRBV2 to TRBJ1-5; D remains unclear. The CDR3 runs to 15 residues. CDR1 and CDR2 (germline): SNHLY, FYNNEI. With 1 base removed from V and 0 bases from J, the gap between germline ends came to 7 bases. CDR3 sequence reads: CASSEGGYSNQPQHF. DNA of the CDR3: TGTGCCAGCAGTGAAGGCGGGTATAGCAATCAGCCCCAGCATTTT.

With respect to this clone: A junction end diverges from the germline sequence, so it may reflect a read error. The chain couples TRBV30 to TRBJ1-1, with TRBD1 matching 7 bases. The CDR3 runs to 16 residues. Looked up from germline, CDR1 is GTSNPN and CDR2 is SVGIG (reference sequence). The CDR3: CASLPRTGGLNTAAFF. In nucleotides, the CDR3 is TGTGCCTCCTTACCCCGGACAGGTGGGTTGAACACTGCAGCTTTCTTT.

This clone occurred many times. The chain combines TRBV4-1 with TRBJ1-5; D is possibly TRBD1 (5 bases). This CDR3 is 18 amino acids long. Trimming took 0 bases from V and 1 from J, leaving 16 bases between them. CDR1 and CDR2 (germline): MGHRA, YSYEKL. The CDR3 nucleotides read TGCGCCAGCAGCCAAGATCATCGTCGAGGGACGAGCAATCAGCCCCAGCATTTT. Protein product: CASSQDHRRGTSNQPQHF.